Listed below are T cell receptor beta chains from one sample, sequenced in a study of STAT3 mutations in large granular lymphocyte leukemia. Clones were read by immunoSEQ multiplex PCR, and TCRdb kept only the in-frame ones, dropping some. The sample has 12,000 or so clones, approximately 83% seen once; the top ten hold 85% to 90%. The source material was peripheral blood mononuclear cells. The receptor set was obtained from an elderly man with T-cell large granular lymphocyte leukemia. Some clones in this sample may be carry-over from other donors' samples. The CDR3 runs from the conserved cysteine through the conserved F or W. The D gene is left open where the match is weak. A clone size is listed for some rows: how often the clone was seen (once, few, many), or a class if it is expanded.

cdr3_nt cdr3_aa v_call clone_size j_call d_call
TGTGCCACCAGCAGAGGAGGGACAGAAATTTTGACCCAGTACTTC CATSRGGTEILTQYF TRBV15 . TRBJ2-5 TRBD1
TGTGCCAGCAGCCCGATGGGGGGCTACACCTTC CASSPMGGYTF TRBV13 . TRBJ1-2 .
TGCGCCAGCAGCTTGGTGGGACAGAGCTCTGGGGCCAACGTCCTGACTTTC CASSLVGQSSGANVLTF TRBV5-1 . TRBJ2-6 TRBD1
TGTGCCAGCAGTCCTTCTAACTATGGCTACACCTTC CASSPSNYGYTF TRBV6-6 few TRBJ1-2 .
TGCGCCAGCAGCTTAGCAGGAGGGGACAGATCCTACGAGCAGTACTTC CASSLAGGDRSYEQYF TRBV5-1 few TRBJ2-7 .
TGCGCCAGCAGTAAAAGGACAGGGCTGAACACTGAAGCTTTCTTT CASSKRTGLNTEAFF TRBV5-1 . TRBJ1-1 TRBD1
TGCGCCAGCAGCCAAGATGTGGGCAGGGGAGAGACCCAGTACTTC CASSQDVGRGETQYF TRBV4-3 once TRBJ2-5 .
TGTGCCAGCAGCTTTTCAACTAGTTCCGATACGCAGTATTTT CASSFSTSSDTQYF TRBV5-4 . TRBJ2-3 .
TGCAGCGCGACTCAGGGGTCTGGCAATCAGCCCCAGCATTTT CSATQGSGNQPQHF TRBV29-1 . TRBJ1-5 .
TGTGCCAGCAGTTCCTACACCAATGAGCAGTTCTTC CASSSYTNEQFF TRBV6-5 . TRBJ2-1 .
TGCGCCAGCAGCCAGGCCAGACAGGGGCTGTTGGAATCACCCCTCCACTTT CASSQARQGLLESPLHF TRBV4-1 . TRBJ1-6 TRBD1
TGTGCCATCAGTCAACCCTCCGGGGGACAGGGAGGGGCAGATACGCAGTATTTT CAISQPSGGQGGADTQYF TRBV10-3 . TRBJ2-3 TRBD1
TGTGCCAGCTCACCTACCTTTCAGGGGGGTTCCTACAATGAGCAGTTCTTC CASSPTFQGGSYNEQFF TRBV18 . TRBJ2-1 .
TGTGCCAGCAGGAAATCGGGGGTAGCGGGTCAGCCCCAGCATTTT CASRKSGVAGQPQHF TRBV2 . TRBJ1-5 .
TGTGCCAGCTCCGCGGGACAGGGCCGAGAGACCCAGTACTTC CASSAGQGRETQYF TRBV18 . TRBJ2-5 TRBD1
TGTGCCAGCAGCCGATCAGGGAGTGCAATTGATACGCAGTATTTT CASSRSGSAIDTQYF TRBV5-6 . TRBJ2-3 .
TGTGCCAGCAGCACCAAGGGACAGGGCCACGAGCAGTACTTC CASSTKGQGHEQYF TRBV13 . TRBJ2-7 TRBD1
TGTGCCAGCAGTTACTTGACAGGACCTAACTATGGCTACACCTTC CASSYLTGPNYGYTF TRBV6-5 . TRBJ1-2 .
TGTGCCAGCACCAGACAGGGCGCCGGGGGAAACACCATATATTTT CASTRQGAGGNTIYF TRBV7-2 . TRBJ1-3 TRBD1
TGTGCCAGTAGTATGACAGGGAGCTCCTACGAGCAGTACTTC CASSMTGSSYEQYF TRBV19 . TRBJ2-7 TRBD1
TGTGCCTGGAGCAGGGACAGCGGCTCTGGAAACACCATATATTTT CAWSRDSGSGNTIYF TRBV30 . TRBJ1-3 TRBD1
TGTGCCAGCAGCGAAACGGGGTCAGGGGGCTTTGGCTACACCTTC CASSETGSGGFGYTF TRBV7-3 once TRBJ1-2 TRBD1
TGTGCCAGCAGTAACGAGGGTGGGGTAGCGGGGGGGCCGCAGTTCTTC CASSNEGGVAGGPQFF TRBV7-9 . TRBJ2-1 TRBD2
TGTGCCAGCTCACCACGGCGGGACGCCGGGGAGCTGTTTTTT CASSPRRDAGELFF TRBV18 . TRBJ2-2 .
TGTGCCTGGAGTCCTTCCCGCGGGGAGCTGTTTTTT CAWSPSRGELFF TRBV30 . TRBJ2-2 .
TGTGCCAGCAGTTACCCGGAAGGGGCGCCTAACACTGAAGCTTTCTTT CASSYPEGAPNTEAFF TRBV6-6 . TRBJ1-1 .
TGTGCCAGCAGCTTAGCGGCAACAACCAATCAGCCCCAGCATTTT CASSLAATTNQPQHF TRBV7-2 . TRBJ1-5 .
TGTGCCAGCTCACCCGGACAGACGGAGAATTCACCCCTCCACTTT CASSPGQTENSPLHF TRBV18 . TRBJ1-6 .
TGTGCCAGTCTCTACAGGAACTTCTCTGGGGCCAACGTCCTGACTTTC CASLYRNFSGANVLTF TRBV19 once TRBJ2-6 .
TGTGCCAGCAGCCAAGTTCGGGGGCGGGAAGCTTTCTTT CASSQVRGREAFF TRBV14 . TRBJ1-1 .
TGTGCCAGCTCACCACTAGCGACAGGGGTCTCCTTGGCCTACAATGAGCAGTTCTTC CASSPLATGVSLAYNEQFF TRBV18 . TRBJ2-1 TRBD1
TGTGCCAGCAGCCAAGAAAGGGGGGAGCAGTACTTC CASSQERGEQYF TRBV7-9 . TRBJ2-7 .
TGCGCCAGCAGCTTGGTTCTAGCGGGGGGCTACGAGCAGTACTTC CASSLVLAGGYEQYF TRBV5-1 . TRBJ2-7 TRBD2